The rows below give T cell receptor beta chains drawn from one sample of a study of cytomegalovirus exposure and HLA in healthy donors. The method was immunoSEQ multiplex PCR; TCRdb's version includes in-frame clones alone and lacks a portion of them. The sample consists of 90,000 to 140,000 clones, roughly three quarters of them appearing once. The source material was PBMCs. These receptors all stem from a man aged 30-40 years in good health and CMV-seronegative. CDR3s include the opening cysteine and the closing phenylalanine or tryptophan. Each record gives: clone size, D gene, J gene, V gene, CDR3 DNA, CDR3 protein. The D gene is left open where the match is weak. Some rows have no size entry. The others give once, few or many, or a class for an expanded clone.

>-|-|TRBJ2-6|TRBV6-5
TGTGCCAGCAGTTACAGGGGCGACGGGGCCAACGTCCTGACTTTC
CASSYRGDGANVLTF
>few|-|TRBJ1-1|TRBV30
TGTGCCTGGAGTGTGCAGGTTAACACTGAAGCTTTCTTT
CAWSVQVNTEAFF
>-|TRBD1|TRBJ2-3|TRBV5-6
TGTGCCAGCGGGACAGGGAGCACAGATACGCAGTATTTT
CASGTGSTDTQYF
>-|TRBD2|TRBJ2-7|TRBV30
TGTGCCTGGAGTGACAGGAGAGGACTAGCGGACCTCTCCTACGAGCAGTACTTC
CAWSDRRGLADLSYEQYF
>-|-|TRBJ1-4|TRBV6-1
TGTGCCAGCAGTAAGCCGGTAACTAATGAAAAACTGTTTTTT
CASSKPVTNEKLFF
>-|-|TRBJ1-5|TRBV28
TGTGCCAGCAGTTTACCGGGGAGTAATCAGCCCCAGCATTTT
CASSLPGSNQPQHF
>-|-|TRBJ2-1|TRBV7-9
TGTGCCAGCAGCTTAGCCCAAGGACTGTCCAATGAGCAGTTCTTC
CASSLAQGLSNEQFF
>-|-|TRBJ1-2|TRBV6-5
TGTGCCAGCACCAGGGGAGGGATGAGCTACACCTTC
CASTRGGMSYTF
>few|-|TRBJ2-2|TRBV7-3
TGTGCCAGCAGCTTAATTCCAGGAGGGGATGGCGGGGAGCTGTTTTTT
CASSLIPGGDGGELFF
>-|-|TRBJ2-2|TRBV6-5
TGTGCCAGCAGTCCCGGACTGACGAACACCGGGGAGCTGTTTTTT
CASSPGLTNTGELFF
>-|TRBD1|TRBJ1-3|TRBV2
TGTGCCAGCACGCCGGGACAGCGGGAGGGAAACACCATATATTTT
CASTPGQREGNTIYF
>-|-|TRBJ1-1|TRBV18
TGTGCCAGCTCACCACGGGTCAGGGTACTTGACACTGAAGCTTTCTTT
CASSPRVRVLDTEAFF
>-|-|TRBJ2-1|TRBV2
TGTGCCAGCAGTTCCCGGGACTCGGAGAATGAGCAGTTCTTC
CASSSRDSENEQFF
>-|-|TRBJ1-1|TRBV2
TGTGCCAGCAGTTTTAACCCCGCGGGGACTGAAGCTTTCTTT
CASSFNPAGTEAFF
>few|TRBD2|TRBJ2-5|TRBV4-2
TGTGCCAGCAGCCAGGCCCTGGGACTAGAGCAAGAGACCCAGTACTTC
CASSQALGLEQETQYF
>few|TRBD2|TRBJ2-2|TRBV5-4
TGTGCCAGCAGCTTGGGTGGGGGAGGGATGAACACCGGGGAGCTGTTTTTT
CASSLGGGGMNTGELFF
>-|TRBD1|TRBJ1-1|TRBV6-4
TGTGCCAGCAGTGATTTGGAGACAGGGGGGGTGAACACTGAAGCTTTCTTT
CASSDLETGGVNTEAFF
>few|TRBD1|TRBJ2-7|TRBV23-1
TGCGCCAGCAGTCAATGGAGGACAGGTGGGGAGCAGTACTTC
CASSQWRTGGEQYF
>-|-|TRBJ1-1|TRBV7-2
TGTGCCAGCAGACTTGGACAGACTTGGATGAACACTGAAGCTTTCTTT
CASRLGQTWMNTEAFF
>-|-|TRBJ2-2|TRBV5-1
TGCGCCAGCAAATCGGTGGAGAGAAACACCGGGGAGCTGTTTTTT
CASKSVERNTGELFF
>-|-|TRBJ1-2|TRBV28
TGTGCCAGCAGTTCCCCCGGCGGGACCAACTATGGCTACACCTTC
CASSSPGGTNYGYTF
>-|TRBD1|TRBJ1-1|TRBV18
TGTGCCAGCTCACCGACAGGGGGGACTGAAGCTTTCTTT
CASSPTGGTEAFF
>-|-|TRBJ1-2|TRBV6-4
TGTGCCAGCAGTGACCCCAGGACCGGGAGCTCTGGCTACACCTTC
CASSDPRTGSSGYTF
>-|-|TRBJ1-3|TRBV9
TGTGCCAGCAGCGTAGGGCAGGAAGTAAACACCATATATTTT
CASSVGQEVNTIYF
>-|-|TRBJ2-1|TRBV28
TGTGCCAGCAGGGTCCAGGGAGGCGGGGAGCAGTTCTTC
CASRVQGGGEQFF
>few|-|TRBJ2-5|TRBV28
TGTGCCAGCAGTTTTCGGCAGGGGGCGGGAGTCCAGTACTTC
CASSFRQGAGVQYF
>few|TRBD2|TRBJ2-7|TRBV6-1
TGTGCCAGCAGTGAAGACGCAGCGGGAGCATCCTACGAGCAGTACTTC
CASSEDAAGASYEQYF
>few|-|TRBJ2-1|TRBV7-2
TGTGCCAGCAGCTTCCGGGACAACCTGAATGAGCAGTTCTTC
CASSFRDNLNEQFF
>-|TRBD2|TRBJ2-1|TRBV11-2
TGTGCCAGCAGCCTCACTAGCGGGAGAAGTAGTGAGCAGTTCTTC
CASSLTSGRSSEQFF
>few|-|TRBJ1-2|TRBV18
TGTGCCAGCTCACCCGACAGTAACTATGGCTACACCTTC
CASSPDSNYGYTF
>-|TRBD2|TRBJ2-1|TRBV19
TGTGCCAGACACGGGACTAGCGGGAGGGCCGGGGGTGAGCAGTTCTTC
CARHGTSGRAGGEQFF
>-|TRBD2|TRBJ2-1|TRBV13
TGTGCCAGCAGCTTAGTTGGGGATGGACTAGCGGGGAGGATGGGGTACAATGAGCAGTTCTTC
CASSLVGDGLAGRMGYNEQFF
>few|TRBD2|TRBJ2-1|TRBV5-1
TGCGCCAGCAGCCCGGGACTAGCGGGAAGTAATGAGCAGTTCTTC
CASSPGLAGSNEQFF
>once|-|TRBJ2-3|TRBV11-3
TGTGCCAGCAGCTTGTCCGCGGGTGTTTATACGCAGTATTTT
CASSLSAGVYTQYF